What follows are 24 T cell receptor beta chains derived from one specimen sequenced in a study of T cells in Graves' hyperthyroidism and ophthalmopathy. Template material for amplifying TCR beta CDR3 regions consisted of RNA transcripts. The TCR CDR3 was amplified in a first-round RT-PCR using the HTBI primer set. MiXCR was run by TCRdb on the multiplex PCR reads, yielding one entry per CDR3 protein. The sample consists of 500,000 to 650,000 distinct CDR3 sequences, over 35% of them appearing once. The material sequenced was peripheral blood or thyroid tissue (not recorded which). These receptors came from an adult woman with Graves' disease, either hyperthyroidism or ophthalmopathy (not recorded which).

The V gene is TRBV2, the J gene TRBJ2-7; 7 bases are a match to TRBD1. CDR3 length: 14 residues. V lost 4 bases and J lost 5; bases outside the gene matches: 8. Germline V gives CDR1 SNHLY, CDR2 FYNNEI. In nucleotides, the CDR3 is TGTGCCAGCAGTGCCCTAGGGACAGCGAACGAGCAGTACTTC. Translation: CASSALGTANEQYF.

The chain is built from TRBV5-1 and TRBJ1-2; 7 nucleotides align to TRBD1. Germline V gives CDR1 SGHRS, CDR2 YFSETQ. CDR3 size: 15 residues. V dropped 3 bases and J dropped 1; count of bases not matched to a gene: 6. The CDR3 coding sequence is TGCGCCAGCAGCTCGACAGGGAGCGTTAACTATGGCTACACCTTC. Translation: CASSSTGSVNYGYTF.

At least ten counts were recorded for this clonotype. CDR3 sequence: CSARASLQETQYF. CDR3 bases: TGCAGTGCTAGAGCGTCCCTGCAAGAGACCCAGTACTTC. The rearrangement joins TRBV20-1 to TRBJ2-5; no definite D call. The CDR3 loop spans 13 amino acids. Germline V gene lookup returns CDR1 DFQATT and CDR2 SNEGSKA (reference sequence). With 1 base removed from V and 2 bases from J, the gap between germline ends came to 8 bases.

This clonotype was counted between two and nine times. The CDR3 nucleotides read TGTGCCAGCAGTTTTCCTGGACAGGAAGCTTTCTTT. This encodes CASSFPGQEAFF. The genes are TRBV27 and TRBJ1-1, with D possibly being TRBD1 (6 bases). The CDR3 has 12 amino acids. V was pared by 3 bases and J by 8 bases, with 10 bases between. Germline V gene data show CDR1 as MNHEY and CDR2 as SMNVEV (reference sequence).

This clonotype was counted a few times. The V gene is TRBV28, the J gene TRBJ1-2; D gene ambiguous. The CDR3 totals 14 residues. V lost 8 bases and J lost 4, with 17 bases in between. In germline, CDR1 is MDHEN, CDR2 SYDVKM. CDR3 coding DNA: TGTGCCAGCGTTTCGGGCACTGACTTCTATGGCTACACCTTC. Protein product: CASVSGTDFYGYTF.

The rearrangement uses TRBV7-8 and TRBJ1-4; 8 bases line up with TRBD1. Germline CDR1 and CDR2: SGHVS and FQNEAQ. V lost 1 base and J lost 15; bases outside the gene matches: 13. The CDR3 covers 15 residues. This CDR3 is CASSLGPLGQARMFF. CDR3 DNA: TGTGCCAGCAGCTTAGGTCCATTGGGACAGGCCCGTATGTTTTTT. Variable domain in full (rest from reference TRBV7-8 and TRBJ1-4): GAGVSQSPRYKVAKRGQDVALRCDPISGHVSLFWYQQALGQGPEFLTYFQNEAQLDKSGLPSDRFFAERPEGSVSTLKIQRTQQEDSAVYLCASSLGPLGQARMFFGSGTQLSVL.

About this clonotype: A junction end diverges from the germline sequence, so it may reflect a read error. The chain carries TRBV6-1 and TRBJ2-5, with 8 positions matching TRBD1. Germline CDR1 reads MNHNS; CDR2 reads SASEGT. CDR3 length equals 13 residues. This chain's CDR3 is CATSRTGSETRYF. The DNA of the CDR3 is TGTGCCACCAGCCGGACAGGGTCAGAGACCCGGTACTTC.

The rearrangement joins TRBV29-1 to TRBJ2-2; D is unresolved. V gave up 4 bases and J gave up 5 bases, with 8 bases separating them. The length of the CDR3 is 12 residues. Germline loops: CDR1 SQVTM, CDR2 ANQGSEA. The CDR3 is CSVATYTGELFF. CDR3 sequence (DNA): TGCAGCGTTGCGACGTATACCGGGGAGCTGTTTTTT.

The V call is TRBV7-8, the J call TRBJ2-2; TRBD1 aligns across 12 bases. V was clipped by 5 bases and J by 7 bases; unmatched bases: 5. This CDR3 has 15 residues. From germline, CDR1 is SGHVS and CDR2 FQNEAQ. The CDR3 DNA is TGTGCCAGCAGCCGGGACAGGGGGCGGCACGGGGAGCTGTTTTTT. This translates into CASSRDRGRHGELFF.

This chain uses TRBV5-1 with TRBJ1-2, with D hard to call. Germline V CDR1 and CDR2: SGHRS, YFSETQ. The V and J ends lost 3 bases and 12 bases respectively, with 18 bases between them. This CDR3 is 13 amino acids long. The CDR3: CASSSIRNSVHTF. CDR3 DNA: TGCGCCAGCAGCTCGATACGCAACAGCGTTCACACCTTC.

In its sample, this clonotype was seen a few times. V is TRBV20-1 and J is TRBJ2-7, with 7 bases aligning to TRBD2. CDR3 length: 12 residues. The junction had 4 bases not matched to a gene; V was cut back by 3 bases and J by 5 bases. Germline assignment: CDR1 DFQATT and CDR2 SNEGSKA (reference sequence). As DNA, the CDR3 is TGCAGTGCTAGCGGGAGGCGGGACGAGCAGTACTTC. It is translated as CSASGRRDEQYF.

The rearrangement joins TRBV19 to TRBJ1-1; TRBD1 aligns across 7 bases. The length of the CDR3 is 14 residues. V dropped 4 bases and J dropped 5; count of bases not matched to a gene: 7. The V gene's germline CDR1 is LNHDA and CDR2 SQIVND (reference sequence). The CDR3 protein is CASSTDRLRTEAFF. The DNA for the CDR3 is TGTGCCAGTAGTACGGACAGGTTGAGGACTGAAGCTTTCTTT.

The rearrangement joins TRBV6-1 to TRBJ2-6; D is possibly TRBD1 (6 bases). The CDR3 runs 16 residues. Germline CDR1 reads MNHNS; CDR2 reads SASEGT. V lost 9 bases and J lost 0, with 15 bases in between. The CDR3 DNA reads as TGTGCCAGTCCCCCCTGGACAGTCTCTGGGGCCAACGTCCTGACTTTC. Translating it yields CASPPWTVSGANVLTF.

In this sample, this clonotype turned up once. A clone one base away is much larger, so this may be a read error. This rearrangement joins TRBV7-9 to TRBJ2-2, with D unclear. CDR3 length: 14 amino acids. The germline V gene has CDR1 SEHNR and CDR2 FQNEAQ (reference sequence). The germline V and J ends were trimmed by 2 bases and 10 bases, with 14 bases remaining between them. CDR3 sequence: CASSLMIASEELFF. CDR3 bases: TGTGCCAGCAGCTTAATGATTGCATCCGAGGAGCTGTTTTTT.

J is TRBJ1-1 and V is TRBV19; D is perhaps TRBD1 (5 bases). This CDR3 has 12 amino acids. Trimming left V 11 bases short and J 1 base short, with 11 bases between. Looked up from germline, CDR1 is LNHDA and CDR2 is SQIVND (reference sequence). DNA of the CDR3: TGTGCCGTCGTTCAGGGGAACACTGAAGCTTTCTTT. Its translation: CAVVQGNTEAFF.

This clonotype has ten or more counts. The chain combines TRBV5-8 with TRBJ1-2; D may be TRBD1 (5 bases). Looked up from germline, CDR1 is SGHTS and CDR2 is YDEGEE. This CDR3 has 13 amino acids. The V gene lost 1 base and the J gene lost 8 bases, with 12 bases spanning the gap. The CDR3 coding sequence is TGTGCCAGCAGCTTGCAGGGCGCTTTCGGCTACACCTTC. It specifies CASSLQGAFGYTF.

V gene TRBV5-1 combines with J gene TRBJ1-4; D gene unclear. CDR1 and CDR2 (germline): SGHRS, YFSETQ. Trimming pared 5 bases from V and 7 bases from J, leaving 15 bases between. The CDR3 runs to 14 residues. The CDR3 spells CASRSGPSSEKLFF. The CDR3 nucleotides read TGCGCCAGCAGATCCGGCCCCTCAAGTGAAAAACTGTTTTTT.

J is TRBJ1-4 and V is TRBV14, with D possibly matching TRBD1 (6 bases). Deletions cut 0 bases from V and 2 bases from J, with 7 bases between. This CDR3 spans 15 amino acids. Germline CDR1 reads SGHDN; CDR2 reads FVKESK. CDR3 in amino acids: CASSQDQGTNEKLFF. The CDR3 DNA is TGTGCCAGCAGCCAAGATCAGGGGACTAATGAAAAACTGTTTTTT.

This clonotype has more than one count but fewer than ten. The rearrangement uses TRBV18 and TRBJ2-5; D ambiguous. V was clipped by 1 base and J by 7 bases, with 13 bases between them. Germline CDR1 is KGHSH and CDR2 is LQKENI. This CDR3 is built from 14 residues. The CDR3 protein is CASSPLGAPGTQYF. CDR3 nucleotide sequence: TGTGCCAGCTCACCACTTGGAGCGCCCGGGACCCAGTACTTC.

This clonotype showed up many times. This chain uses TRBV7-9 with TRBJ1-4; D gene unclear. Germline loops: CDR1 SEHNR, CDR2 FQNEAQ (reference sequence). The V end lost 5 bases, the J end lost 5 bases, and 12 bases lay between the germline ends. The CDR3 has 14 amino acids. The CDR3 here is CASSQVRGNEKLFF. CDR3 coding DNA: TGTGCCAGCAGCCAGGTTCGAGGGAATGAAAAACTGTTTTTT.

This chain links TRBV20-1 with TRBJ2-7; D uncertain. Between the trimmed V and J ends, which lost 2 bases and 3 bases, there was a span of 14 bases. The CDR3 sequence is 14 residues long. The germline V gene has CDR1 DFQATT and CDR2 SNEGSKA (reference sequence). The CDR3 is CSARRLDALYEQYF. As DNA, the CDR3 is TGCAGTGCTAGAAGGTTGGATGCCCTCTACGAGCAGTACTTC.

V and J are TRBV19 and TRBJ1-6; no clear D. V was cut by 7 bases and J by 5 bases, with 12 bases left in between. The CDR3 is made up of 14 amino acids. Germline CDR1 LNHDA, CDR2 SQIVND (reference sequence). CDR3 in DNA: TGTGCCAGTAATCTGGGGATCGATAATTCACCCCTCCACTTT. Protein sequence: CASNLGIDNSPLHF. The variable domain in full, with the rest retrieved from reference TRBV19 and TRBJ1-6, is DGGITQSPKYLFRKEGQNVTLSCEQNLNHDAMYWYRQDPGQGLRLIYYSQIVNDFQKGDIAEGYSVSREKKESFPLTVTSAQKNPTAFYLCASNLGIDNSPLHFGNGTRLTVT.

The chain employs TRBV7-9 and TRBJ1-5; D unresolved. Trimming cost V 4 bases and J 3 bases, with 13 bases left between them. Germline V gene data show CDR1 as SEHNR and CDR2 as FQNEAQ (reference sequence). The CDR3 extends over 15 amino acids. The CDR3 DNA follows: TGTGCCAGCAGCTCCCTTGACATCCCCAATCAGCCCCAGCATTTT. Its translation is CASSSLDIPNQPQHF. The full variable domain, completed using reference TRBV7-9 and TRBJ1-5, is DTGVSQNPRHKITKRGQNVTFRCDPISEHNRLYWYRQTLGQGPEFLTYFQNEAQLEKSRLLSDRFSAERPKGSFSTLEIQRTEQGDSAMYLCASSSLDIPNQPQHFGDGTRLSIL.

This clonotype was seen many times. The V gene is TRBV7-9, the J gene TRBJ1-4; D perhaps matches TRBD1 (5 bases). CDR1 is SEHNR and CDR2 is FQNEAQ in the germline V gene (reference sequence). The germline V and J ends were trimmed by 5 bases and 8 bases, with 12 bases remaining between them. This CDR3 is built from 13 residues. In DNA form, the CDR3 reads TGTGCCAGCAGCCCCGGGGGAGGGGAAAAACTGTTTTTT. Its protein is CASSPGGGEKLFF.